This entry describes one T cell receptor (beta chain). This sample stems from a study of shared clonotypes between healthy human individuals. The CDR3 contains 14 residues. The V and J ends lost 7 bases and 6 bases respectively, with 20 bases between them. Germline V gives CDR1 SGHTS, CDR2 YDEGEE. The data were produced by immunoSEQ multiplex PCR, yet TCRdb's version contains in-frame clones alone and is incomplete. The sample gives around 550,000 clones, around 96% of which show up once; 0.06% is in the top ten. The receptor was isolated from a woman aged 30 to 39 in good health. The V call is TRBV5-8, the J call TRBJ2-7; D is unresolved. The source material was naive CD4+ T cells sorted from blood. Subset described: CD45RA+ positively selected. CDR3 sequence reads: CASAVHLQSREQYF. The CDR3 bases are TGTGCCAGCGCCGTTCACCTGCAATCGCGCGAGCAGTACTTC.